This note documents a single T cell receptor beta chain sequence. What it recognizes is unknown. Profiled with immunoSEQ multiplex PCR; TCRdb holds only in-frame clones, not every one. The sample has some 1,400,000 clones; roughly 96% are singletons. This CDR3 region has 20 residues. V lost 1 base and J lost 0; bases outside the gene matches: 11. This sample is part of a study of shared clonotypes between healthy human individuals. General study results and limits: Memory subsets generally showed smaller estimated richness than naive subsets did.

The TCR was taken from a man aged 25-40 years in good health. Specimen: naive CD4+ T cells sorted from blood. As to subset: CD45RA+ positively selected. V usage is TRBV23-1 and J usage is TRBJ2-1; 11 bases match TRBD2. TRBV23-1 counts as an open reading frame of uncertain function. The CDR3: CASSQYAGLAGLCSYNEQFF. The CDR3 DNA is TGCGCCAGCAGTCAATATGCAGGACTAGCGGGCCTTTGCTCCTACAATGAGCAGTTCTTC.